This TCR beta chain was recorded in a study of Tregs in tolerant kidney transplant recipients. Findings and caveats of the study: Biological reproducibility was not directly addressed in this study. Nucleotide sequences could not be compared across some patients' samples due to primer changes. Tolerant patients' donor-specific Tregs expanded beyond overall Tregs, suggesting antigen-driven growth. Findings come from small patient numbers and require larger validation.

As concerns this clone: Its antigen remains unknown.

Only in-frame clones appear in the TCRdb table, and some are missing; sequencing was by immunoSEQ multiplex PCR. The sample has around 75,000 clones, 85% to 90% seen once. The specimen comprised CD4+ T cells from blood, sampled before the transplant. The TCR originated in a human donor who received a combined kidney and bone marrow transplant.

The CDR3 bases are TGTGCCAGCAGTTTAGGGGACAGGCCAAAAGGGGGGGAGCAGTACTTC. This translates into CASSLGDRPKGGEQYF. The chain carries TRBV28 and TRBJ2-7, with 8 bases identical to TRBD1. The J segment lost 7 bases and the V segment lost 2 bases, leaving 13 bases of the junction unmatched. CDR1 and CDR2 (germline): MDHEN, SYDVKM. The CDR3 runs 16 residues.